Sequencing of this TCR beta chain was carried out in a study of CD8+CD57+ T cells in acquired aplastic anemia listed by TCRdb under 2018. In terms of the full investigation: On average, sorted CD4+ and CD8+ cells yielded about 3 ug of extracted DNA, with a range of roughly 0.18 to 30 ug. CD8+CD57+ expansion was defined as a frequency above the mean frequency observed in healthy subjects. Broader findings and caveats from the paper: No significant difference in CD8+ Simpson's diversity was found between patients and healthy controls (P=0.060). About 30 CD8+ CDR3 sequences were found to be shared between patients and controls, but these sequences appeared to be highly expressed in patients and within the immunodominant clones of the patients.

To note about this clonotype: It lacks a known antigen. Nothing much larger sits one base from this clone, and base qualities are not available.

The germline V gene supplies CDR1 SNHLY and CDR2 FYNNEI. The CDR3 numbers 15 residues from cysteine through phenylalanine. Of the read, only the CDR3 DNA is kept; its 45 bases are in frame from base 1. Trimming takes 4 bases off V and 3 bases off J; junction bases not matched to a gene: 9. The patients picked for sequencing were ones in whom flow cytometry had shown an expansion of CD8+CD57+ cells. Every patient had severe acquired aplastic anemia, diagnosed using the International Study of Aplastic Anemia and Agranulocytosis and Camitta criteria. At the time blood was sampled, none of the patients had received any therapy. In this study, sorted CD4+ and CD8+ T cells from the blood of healthy subjects and of severe aplastic anemia patients had their TCR repertoires deep-sequenced. In the USA, patient enrollment took place under clinicaltrials.gov protocols 00001620, 01623167, 00001397, 00071045, 00081523 and 00961064. Ficoll-Paque density gradient centrifugation was used to isolate peripheral blood mononuclear cells. Before DNA extraction, CD4+ and CD8+ T cells were sorted by FACS or by magnetic beads.

Genomic DNA served as template for TCR beta VDJ combination and CDR3 sequence profiling. An Illumina HiSeq 2000 was the platform used for TCR repertoire sequencing. The authors' pipeline ran thus. TRBV/TRBJ rearrangement plots, CDR3 size and DJ length profiles, and Simpson's diversity index were used to assess repertoires. The most abundant DNA sequence in the deep sequencing data was taken as the immunodominant clone. CDR3 amino acid sequences were checked for sharing across subjects and were also compared against the VDJdb database and published repertoires. TCRdb's own reprocessing of the public reads used fastp at Q25 and MiXCR and kept productive beta chains. Rows are combined by CDR3 protein, so each entry shows the most common genes and DNA. The V and J calls were not made by the authors but by TCRdb's processing. This sample gives around 200,000 distinct CDR3 sequences in total; around 45% of them show up just once. The ten largest clones add up to approximately 9.7% of the sample.

The receptor chain draws on TRBV2 and TRBJ2-7; TRBD2 matches 7 bases in the middle. The source material was sorted CD4+, CD8+, or CD8+CD57+ T cells (not recorded which) from PBMCs. The sequence was obtained from a human donor with aplastic anemia. The CDR3 region: CASSVTSERYYEQYF. The sequenced DNA: TGTGCCAGCAGTGTCACTAGCGAGAGGTACTACGAGCAGTACTTC.